Shown below are 30 T cell receptor beta chains from a single sample sequenced in a study of a mutant IDH1 vaccine in newly diagnosed glioma. Their specific antigens are unknown. Using immunoSEQ multiplex PCR, the repertoire was profiled, and TCRdb retains in-frame clones only, with some absent. The sample contains some 33,000 clones, about four fifths of which appear only once. Noted time point: week 35, safety follow-up. Vaccinated patients received 300 ug of mutant IDH1 20-mer peptide per dose, with topical imiquimod. Specimen: PBMCs, collected from a glioma patient whose treatment included an IDH1 peptide vaccine. These receptors were taken from a man aged 25 to 45 with glioma.

The J gene is TRBJ1-3, the V gene TRBV5-1, with 9 bases aligning to TRBD1. Germline CDR1 reads SGHRS; CDR2 reads YFSETQ. This CDR3 is built from 15 residues. The V and J ends lost 0 bases and 4 bases, in that order; junction bases with no gene match: 2. CDR3 sequence: CASSLGTGVGNTIYF. CDR3 DNA: TGCGCCAGCAGCTTGGGGACAGGGGTCGGAAACACCATATATTTT.

This clone has only a few counts. The chain recombines TRBV11-2 with TRBJ1-5, with no clear D. This CDR3 has 14 residues. The germline V and J ends were trimmed by 1 base and 2 bases, with 6 bases remaining between them. Germline CDR1 is SGHAT and CDR2 is FQNNGV. This chain's CDR3 is CASSLGVGNQPQHF. The CDR3 DNA is TGTGCCAGCAGCTTAGGCGTGGGCAATCAGCCCCAGCATTTT.

This clone appeared a single time. The rearrangement joins TRBV19 to TRBJ1-4, with D hard to call. The CDR3 length is 12 residues. Per germline, CDR1 LNHDA and CDR2 SQIVND (reference sequence). Trimming cost V 6 bases and J 5 bases, with 7 bases left between them. The CDR3 loop reads CASRNGNEKLFF. The CDR3 DNA is TGTGCCAGTAGGAACGGGAATGAAAAACTGTTTTTT. The complete variable domain, with remaining parts taken from reference TRBV19 and TRBJ1-4, reads DGGITQSPKYLFRKEGQNVTLSCEQNLNHDAMYWYRQDPGQGLRLIYYSQIVNDFQKGDIAEGYSVSREKKESFPLTVTSAQKNPTAFYLCASRNGNEKLFFGSGTQLSVL.

In this sample, this clone is large. V gene TRBV6-6 combines with J gene TRBJ2-7; the match to TRBD2 covers 9 bases. The J segment lost 7 bases and the V segment lost 4 bases, leaving 11 bases of the junction unmatched. This CDR3 contains 15 residues. Germline-derived CDR1 and CDR2 are MNHNY and SVGAGI (reference sequence). The CDR3 DNA reads as TGTGCCAGCAGTTTCCGACTAGCGGACCTCTGGGAGCAGTACTTC. Protein sequence: CASSFRLADLWEQYF.

In nucleotides, the CDR3 is TGCGCCAGCAGCCCCGGGGGTTACTCTGAAGCTTTCTTT. It yields the protein CASSPGGYSEAFF. V usage is TRBV5-1 and J usage is TRBJ1-1; possibly TRBD1 for D (5 bases). The CDR3 has 13 amino acids. Trimming cost V 4 bases and J 6 bases, with 13 bases left between them. CDR1 is SGHRS, CDR2 YFSETQ, per germline.

The rearrangement uses TRBV7-2 and TRBJ2-7, with D unclear. The ends were cut back, 1 base at V and 0 bases at J, with 7 bases in the middle. Looked up from germline, CDR1 is SGHTA and CDR2 is FQGNSA. This CDR3 spans 14 amino acids. CDR3 protein: CASSLESSSYEQYF. The DNA of the CDR3 is TGTGCCAGCAGCTTAGAATCAAGCTCCTACGAGCAGTACTTC.

This chain joins TRBV5-1 and TRBJ2-7; 10 nucleotides line up with TRBD1. CDR3 size: 15 residues. The V and J ends lost 3 bases and 7 bases, in that order; junction bases with no gene match: 10. Germline lookup yields CDR1 SGHRS and CDR2 YFSETQ. The CDR3 spells CASSSTTGGIGEQYF. In DNA, the CDR3 is TGCGCCAGCAGCTCCACGACAGGGGGCATCGGTGAGCAGTACTTC.

The chain has TRBV19 and TRBJ2-2, with 10 positions matching TRBD1. The length of the CDR3 is 16 residues. The germline gives CDR1 LNHDA, CDR2 SQIVND (reference sequence). V was pared by 4 bases and J by 6 bases, with 8 bases of the junction left unmatched. The CDR3 spells CASSTPGQGFSGELFF. As DNA, the CDR3 is TGTGCCAGTAGTACACCGGGACAGGGGTTTTCCGGGGAGCTGTTTTTT. The full variable domain, its missing parts supplied by reference TRBV19 and TRBJ2-2, is DGGITQSPKYLFRKEGQNVTLSCEQNLNHDAMYWYRQDPGQGLRLIYYSQIVNDFQKGDIAEGYSVSREKKESFPLTVTSAQKNPTAFYLCASSTPGQGFSGELFFGEGSRLTVL.

V is TRBV6-5 and J is TRBJ2-1, with a weak D call TRBD2 (5 bases). Germline V gene data show CDR1 as MNHEY and CDR2 as SVGAGI. Deletions cut 6 bases from V and 4 bases from J, with 10 bases between. This CDR3 has 13 residues. Here the CDR3 reads CASSPTSYNEQFF. CDR3 coding DNA: TGTGCCAGCAGCCCAACTAGTTACAATGAGCAGTTCTTC.

The chain uses TRBV25-1 and TRBJ1-3; D is undetermined. The V end lost 5 bases, the J end lost 4 bases, and 24 bases lay between the germline ends. This CDR3 has 18 residues. Germline CDR1 and CDR2: MGHDK and SYGVNS. The CDR3 DNA sequence: TGTGCCAGCAGTTCCTGGGAGGGCTTCGGAACTTCCGGAAACACCATATATTTT. Its protein is CASSSWEGFGTSGNTIYF.

J is TRBJ2-3 and V is TRBV5-1; 12 bases map to TRBD2. Looked up from germline, CDR1 is SGHRS and CDR2 is YFSETQ. V shed 4 bases and J 4 bases; nucleotides not matched to a gene: 4. CDR3 length: 15 amino acids. The CDR3 region is CASSRLAGVPDTQYF. The CDR3 DNA reads TGCGCCAGCAGCAGACTAGCGGGAGTACCAGATACGCAGTATTTT.

This chain's CDR3 is CASSPPGATYEQYF. DNA for the CDR3: TGTGCCAGCAGCCCCCCGGGAGCTACCTACGAGCAGTACTTC. The J gene is TRBJ2-7, the V gene TRBV7-9; a possible D gene is TRBD2 (6 bases). From germline, CDR1 is SEHNR and CDR2 FQNEAQ (reference sequence). The V end lost 5 bases, the J end lost 2 bases, and 13 bases lay between the germline ends. This CDR3 is 14 amino acids long.

This sequence joins TRBV18 and TRBJ2-7; 13 bases are a match to TRBD2. The germline CDR1 and CDR2 sequences are KGHSH and LQKENI. The CDR3 has 16 residues. After removal of 4 bases from V and 1 base from J, the junction contained 4 bases not matched to a gene. Written as DNA, the CDR3 is TGTGCCAGCTCACTAGGACTAGCGGGGGAATCCTACGAGCAGTACTTC. This gives the protein CASSLGLAGESYEQYF.

Written as DNA, the CDR3 is TGTGCCAGCAGCCCACCGGGAGTGAGTACCGGGGAGCTGTTTTTT. This sequence encodes CASSPPGVSTGELFF. This sequence joins TRBV9 and TRBJ2-2; D might be TRBD2 (6 bases). Trimming stripped 4 bases from V and 5 bases from J, with 15 bases between. Per the germline V gene, CDR1 is SGDLS and CDR2 is YYNGEE. The CDR3 consists of 15 residues.

The V and J genes are TRBV14 and TRBJ2-3; D is unresolved. Trimming shortened V by 4 bases and J by 0 bases, and 14 bases separated the two germline ends. CDR3 length: 16 amino acids. CDR1 SGHDN and CDR2 FVKESK come from the germline V gene. The chain's CDR3 is CASSRRITSSTDTQYF. Written as DNA, the CDR3 is TGTGCCAGCAGCCGTCGGATCACTTCTAGCACAGATACGCAGTATTTT.

This chain links TRBV27 with TRBJ2-7, with D maybe TRBD2 (7 bases). V shed 4 bases and J shed 7 bases, with 17 bases lying between them. Germline V CDR1 and CDR2: MNHEY, SMNVEV (reference sequence). The CDR3 covers 14 residues. The CDR3 loop reads CASSSGLGGLEQYF. In nucleotides, the CDR3 is TGTGCCAGCAGTTCCGGACTAGGGGGATTAGAGCAGTACTTC.

This clone was counted a single time. The chain links TRBV10-2 to TRBJ2-2; D is perhaps TRBD1 (5 bases). Trimming cost V 4 bases and J 4 bases, with 22 bases left between them. Germline V lookup: CDR1 WSHSY, CDR2 SAAADI. The CDR3 loop spans 18 amino acids. CDR3 DNA sequence: TGCGCCAGCAGTGGAAATGGGGCTTTCAGGCTATCCACCGGGGAGCTGTTTTTT. It is translated as CASSGNGAFRLSTGELFF.

DNA of the CDR3: TGCGCCAGCAGACCTACTAGCGTCTCCTACAATGAGCAGTTCTTC. Its translation: CASRPTSVSYNEQFF. The gene calls are TRBV5-1 and TRBJ2-1; 7 bases line up with TRBD2. The V gene's germline CDR1 is SGHRS and CDR2 YFSETQ. The CDR3 loop spans 15 amino acids. J was trimmed by 0 bases and V by 5 bases; bases with no gene match: 5.

V is TRBV2 and J is TRBJ1-2; D is unresolved. The CDR3 spans 13 residues. Germline V gene data show CDR1 as SNHLY and CDR2 as FYNNEI. Trimming pared 6 bases from V and 5 bases from J, leaving 13 bases between. In nucleotides, the CDR3 is TGTGCCAGCAGGTCCGCTGAAGGATATGGCTACACCTTC. Amino acid sequence: CASRSAEGYGYTF.

This clone was detected only once. V usage is TRBV4-1 and J usage is TRBJ1-3; D gene uncertain. Germline-derived CDR1 and CDR2 are MGHRA and YSYEKL. The CDR3 runs 16 residues. Trimming cost V 2 bases and J 0 bases, with 11 bases left between them. The CDR3 here is CASSQRRPYSGNTIYF. DNA for the CDR3: TGCGCCAGCAGCCAACGGCGGCCGTACTCTGGAAACACCATATATTTT.

This clone was counted only a few times. CDR3 sequence reads: CASSEALEDGYTF. Here the CDR3 DNA reads TGTGCCAGCAGTGAAGCGCTGGAGGATGGCTACACCTTC. V is TRBV2 and J is TRBJ1-2, with D unresolved. The CDR3 loop spans 13 amino acids. V lost 0 bases and J lost 6, with 8 bases in between. Looked up from germline, CDR1 is SNHLY and CDR2 is FYNNEI. Drawing the rest from reference TRBV2 and TRBJ1-2, the complete variable domain is EPEVTQTPSHQVTQMGQEVILRCVPISNHLYFYWYRQILGQKVEFLVSFYNNEISEKSEIFDDQFSVERPDGSNFTLKIRSTKLEDSAMYFCASSEALEDGYTFGSGTRLTVV.

J is TRBJ1-2 and V is TRBV5-4; TRBD1 matches at 7 bases. The CDR3 spans 15 residues. J lost 3 bases, V lost 3 bases, and 8 bases had no gene match. Germline V gene lookup returns CDR1 SGHNT and CDR2 YYREEE (reference sequence). CDR3: CASSSRTGGDYGYTF. In DNA form, the CDR3 reads TGTGCCAGCAGCTCGAGGACAGGAGGGGACTATGGCTACACCTTC. Based on the CDR3 plus reference TRBV5-4 and TRBJ1-2, the full variable domain is ETGVTQSPTHLIKTRGQQVTLRCSSQSGHNTVSWYQQALGQGPQFIFQYYREEENGRGNFPPRFSGLQFPNYSSELNVNALELDDSALYLCASSSRTGGDYGYTFGSGTRLTVV.

V usage is TRBV19 and J usage is TRBJ2-7; D uncertain. Per germline, CDR1 LNHDA and CDR2 SQIVND (reference sequence). The ends were cut back, 1 base at V and 2 bases at J, with 9 bases in the middle. CDR3 size: 14 residues. The CDR3 region is CASSIASKAYEQYF. As DNA, the CDR3 is TGTGCCAGTAGTATAGCCTCGAAAGCCTACGAGCAGTACTTC. The full variable domain, completed using reference TRBV19 and TRBJ2-7, is DGGITQSPKYLFRKEGQNVTLSCEQNLNHDAMYWYRQDPGQGLRLIYYSQIVNDFQKGDIAEGYSVSREKKESFPLTVTSAQKNPTAFYLCASSIASKAYEQYFGPGTRLTVT.

In DNA, the CDR3 is TGCGCCAGCAGCTCTGGGGCGGGGACGGGCTCTGGGGCCAACGTCCTGACTTTC. This encodes CASSSGAGTGSGANVLTF. V is TRBV5-1 and J is TRBJ2-6, with a possible D match to TRBD2 (6 bases). Per germline, CDR1 SGHRS and CDR2 YFSETQ. The CDR3 consists of 18 residues. V was pared by 3 bases and J by 0 bases, with 16 bases between.

The V gene is TRBV5-8, the J gene TRBJ2-5; 10 nucleotides match TRBD2. This CDR3 region has 15 residues. V trimming: 0 bases; J trimming: 3 bases; junction bases outside the gene matches: 2. CDR1 and CDR2 (germline): SGHTS, YDEGEE. CDR3 sequence reads: CASSLAGLAEETQYF. The CDR3 nucleotides are TGTGCCAGCAGCTTGGCCGGACTAGCGGAAGAGACCCAGTACTTC.

The gene calls are TRBV6-1 and TRBJ1-5; the D is unclear. Germline assignment: CDR1 MNHNS and CDR2 SASEGT. The CDR3 consists of 16 residues. Trimming shortened V by 0 bases and J by 0 bases, and 9 bases separated the two germline ends. The CDR3 coding sequence is TGTGCCAGCAGTGAAGCGAAGGGAAATAGCAATCAGCCCCAGCATTTT. This translates into CASSEAKGNSNQPQHF.

The sample holds a few counts of this clone. The chain couples TRBV27 to TRBJ1-2, with D unclear. The length of the CDR3 is 12 residues. Germline CDR1 reads MNHEY; CDR2 reads SMNVEV (reference sequence). Trimming stripped 5 bases from V and 0 bases from J, with 4 bases between. The CDR3: CASSKANYGYTF. CDR3 nucleotide sequence: TGTGCCAGCAGTAAGGCTAACTATGGCTACACCTTC.

The chain has TRBV21-1 and TRBJ2-2; TRBD1 was called by the table and not checked on the DNA. TRBV21-1 is designated a pseudogene. This CDR3 has 15 amino acids. The CDR3 sequence: CAVRDRGLVTGELFF. Written as DNA, the CDR3 is TGTGCCGTCCGGGACAGGGGGCTTGTCACCGGGGAGCTGTTTTTT.

This chain joins TRBV30 and TRBJ2-5, with 7 bases matching TRBD2. The CDR3 is made up of 14 amino acids. V shed 6 bases and J 0 bases; nucleotides not matched to a gene: 7. Germline V gives CDR1 GTSNPN, CDR2 SVGIG (reference sequence). The CDR3 reads CACSSGEYQETQYF. In nucleotides, the CDR3 is TGTGCCTGTTCCAGCGGGGAGTACCAAGAGACCCAGTACTTC. Based on the CDR3 plus reference TRBV30 and TRBJ2-5, the full variable domain is SQTIHQWPATLVQPVGSPLSLECTVEGTSNPNLYWYRQAAGRGLQLLFYSVGIGQISSEVPQNLSASRPQDRQFILSSKKLLLSDSGFYLCACSSGEYQETQYFGPGTRLLVL.

This chain uses TRBV5-1 with TRBJ2-7; tentative D call: TRBD1 (5 bases). With 4 bases removed from V and 5 bases from J, the gap between germline ends came to 13 bases. Germline V CDR1 and CDR2: SGHRS, YFSETQ. This CDR3 contains 13 residues. The CDR3 nucleotides are TGCGCCAGCAGCATCCAGTCCAGGGACGAGCAGTACTTC. Protein sequence: CASSIQSRDEQYF.